This T cell receptor (beta chain) was identified in a study of OX40 agonist ivuxolimab in advanced cancers. On the study more broadly: Every 2 weeks, patients got intravenous ivuxolimab at one of six dose levels (0.01-10 mg/kg). With a range of roughly 20 to 79, age averaged roughly 60 years, and 65% to 85% were male. Prior checkpoint blockade (anti-PD-1, anti-PD-L1 or anti-CTLA-4) was permitted; approximately 40% had it.

The table came from immunoSEQ multiplex PCR; TCRdb's copy has only in-frame clones and leaves some out. Here the sample spans about 25,000 clones, over 70% being singletons. A remark on this clone: Its antigen remains unknown.

The germline V gene encodes CDR1 SGDLS and CDR2 YYNGEE. V lost 7 bases and J lost 2, with 8 bases in between. The CDR3 is made up of 12 amino acids. Broader study findings: CD4+ and CD8+ T cells in blood underwent clonal expansion by week 6 at 0.1 to 3.0 mg/kg.

This receptor was taken from an adult with an advanced solid tumor such as melanoma, head and neck, liver or kidney cancer. The chain employs TRBV9 and TRBJ2-3; D is possibly TRBD1 or TRBD2 (6 bases each). The sequencing used CD4+ or CD8+ T cells sorted from blood, collected in a trial of the OX40 agonist ivuxolimab. Here the CDR3 DNA reads TGTGCCAGCCGGGGGCCCACAGATACGCAGTATTTT. Its protein is CASRGPTDTQYF.